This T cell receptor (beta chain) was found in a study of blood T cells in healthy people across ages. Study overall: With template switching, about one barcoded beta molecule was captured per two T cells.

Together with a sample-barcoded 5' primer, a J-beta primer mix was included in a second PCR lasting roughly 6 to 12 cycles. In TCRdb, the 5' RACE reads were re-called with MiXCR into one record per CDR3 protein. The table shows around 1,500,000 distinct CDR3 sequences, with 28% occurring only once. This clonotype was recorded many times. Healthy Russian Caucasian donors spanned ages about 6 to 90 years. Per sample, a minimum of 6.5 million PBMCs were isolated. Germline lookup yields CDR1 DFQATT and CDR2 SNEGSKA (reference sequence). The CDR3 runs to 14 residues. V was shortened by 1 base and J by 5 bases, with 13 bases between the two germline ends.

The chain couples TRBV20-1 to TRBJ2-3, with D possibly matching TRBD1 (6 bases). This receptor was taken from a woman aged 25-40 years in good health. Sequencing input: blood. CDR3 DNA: TGCAGTGCTAGAGCCCAGGGGAAGGGAGATACGCAGTATTTT. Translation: CSARAQGKGDTQYF.